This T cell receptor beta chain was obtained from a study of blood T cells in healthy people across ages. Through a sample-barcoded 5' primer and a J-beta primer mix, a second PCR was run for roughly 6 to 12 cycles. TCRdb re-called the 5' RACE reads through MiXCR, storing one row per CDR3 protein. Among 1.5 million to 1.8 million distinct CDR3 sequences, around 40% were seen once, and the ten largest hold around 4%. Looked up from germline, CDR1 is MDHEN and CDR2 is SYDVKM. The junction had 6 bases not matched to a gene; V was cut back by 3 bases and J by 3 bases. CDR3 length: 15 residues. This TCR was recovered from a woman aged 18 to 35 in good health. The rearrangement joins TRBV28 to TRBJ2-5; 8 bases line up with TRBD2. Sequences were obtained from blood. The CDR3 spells CASSFRGSGEETQYF. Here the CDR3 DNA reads TGTGCCAGCAGTTTCCGCGGTAGCGGGGAAGAGACCCAGTACTTC.